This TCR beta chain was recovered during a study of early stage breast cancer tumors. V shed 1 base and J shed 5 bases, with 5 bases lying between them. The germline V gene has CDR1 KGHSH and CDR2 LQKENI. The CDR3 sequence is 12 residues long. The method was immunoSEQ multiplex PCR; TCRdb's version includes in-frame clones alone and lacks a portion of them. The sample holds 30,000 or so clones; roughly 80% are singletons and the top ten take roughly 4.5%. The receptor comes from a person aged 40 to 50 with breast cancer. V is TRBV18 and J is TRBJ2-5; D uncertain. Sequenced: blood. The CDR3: CASSPQAETQYF. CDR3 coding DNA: TGTGCCAGCTCACCACAGGCGGAGACCCAGTACTTC.